Listed here are 22 T cell receptor beta chains from one sample, sequenced in a study of T cells in Graves' hyperthyroidism and ophthalmopathy. TCR beta CDR3 regions were amplified from RNA transcripts. The HTBI primer set served for first-round RT-PCR of the TCR CDR3. TCRdb recomputed calls from the multiplex PCR reads with MiXCR, one row per CDR3 protein. This table has some 740,000 distinct CDR3 sequences, less than 15% appearing once. Sequenced material: blood. Every receptor here comes from a woman between 18 and 29 years old with Graves' hyperthyroidism.

This clonotype has just a few counts. The V and J genes are TRBV5-1 and TRBJ2-3, with D uncertain. CDR1 is SGHRS, CDR2 YFSETQ, per germline. The V and J ends lost 0 bases and 6 bases respectively, with 8 bases between them. The CDR3 totals 13 residues. The CDR3, as DNA: TGCGCCAGCAGCTTGGCCTTTGATGATACGCAGTATTTT. Its translation is CASSLAFDDTQYF.

This clonotype was found many times. J is TRBJ2-1 and V is TRBV13; 7 bases fit TRBD2. CDR3 size: 14 residues. In germline, CDR1 is PRHDT, CDR2 FYEKMQ (reference sequence). The V gene end was trimmed by 2 bases and the J gene end by 6 bases; junction bases not matched to a gene: 4. The CDR3 region has the DNA TGTGCCAGCAGCTTATTTCCGGGGGGCAATGAGCAGTTCTTC. It translates to CASSLFPGGNEQFF.

In this sample, this clonotype turned up many times. This sequence joins TRBV30 and TRBJ1-6; D is unresolved. CDR1 and CDR2 from the germline V gene are GTSNPN and SVGIG (reference sequence). The length of the CDR3 is 13 residues. V lost 3 bases and J lost 3, with 6 bases in between. CDR3: CAWSDLYNSPLHF. CDR3 nucleotide sequence: TGTGCCTGGAGCGACCTCTATAATTCACCCCTCCACTTT.

This clonotype occurred a few times. The chain links TRBV7-8 to TRBJ1-4; D is uncertain. The CDR3 covers 16 residues. With 1 base removed from V and 4 bases from J, the gap between germline ends came to 13 bases. Germline V gives CDR1 SGHVS, CDR2 FQNEAQ. CDR3 loop: CASSLGAAGINEKLFF. CDR3 bases: TGTGCCAGCAGCTTAGGGGCCGCCGGAATTAATGAAAAACTGTTTTTT.

This clonotype was picked up many times. The chain has TRBV5-6 and TRBJ2-1; the D gene is possibly TRBD2 (6 bases). The CDR3 contains 15 residues. V was shortened by 0 bases and J by 4 bases, with 11 bases between the two germline ends. Germline CDR1 is SGHDT and CDR2 is YYEEEE. The CDR3 sequence: CASSLERVTYNEQFF. Written as DNA, the CDR3 is TGTGCCAGCAGCTTGGAGCGGGTGACGTACAATGAGCAGTTCTTC.

This clonotype was seen a handful of times. The V gene is TRBV14, the J gene TRBJ2-6; a weak D match, TRBD1 (5 bases). Germline values: CDR1 SGHDN, CDR2 FVKESK. The CDR3 is 17 amino acids. The V and J ends lost 1 base and 0 bases respectively, with 10 bases between them. This CDR3 is CASSQGGVLSGANVLTF. The CDR3 nucleotides read TGTGCCAGCAGCCAAGGGGGCGTCCTCTCTGGGGCCAACGTCCTGACTTTC.

This clonotype was detected a few times. The DNA for the CDR3 is TGCGCCAGCAGACGCGCAGGGGTCCCCCAAGAGACCCAGTACTTC. This translates into CASRRAGVPQETQYF. The rearrangement uses TRBV4-1 and TRBJ2-5; a possible D gene is TRBD1 (6 bases). This CDR3 region has 15 residues. V was pared by 6 bases and J by 1 base, with 15 bases between. Germline V gene lookup returns CDR1 MGHRA and CDR2 YSYEKL.

This clonotype has just a few counts. A much larger clone lies a single base off, so this may be a read error. This rearrangement joins TRBV2 to TRBJ1-1, with D perhaps TRBD1 (5 bases). Germline CDR1 is SNHLY and CDR2 is FYNNEI. The CDR3 sequence is 14 residues long. V shed 6 bases and J shed 0 bases, with 11 bases lying between them. For the CDR3, the DNA is TGTGCCAGCAGGTGCAGGGTCTTGAACACTGAAGCTTTCTTT. Translated, it gives CASRCRVLNTEAFF.

The chain recombines TRBV12-3 or TRBV12-4 with TRBJ1-2, with D unresolved. This CDR3 spans 14 amino acids. V was pared by 10 bases and J by 6 bases, with 21 bases between. Here the CDR3 DNA reads TGTGCCACCACCCCCGGGAGCTCGTTCAATGGCTACACCTTC. This gives the protein CATTPGSSFNGYTF.

This rearrangement joins TRBV5-1 to TRBJ2-7, with D possibly matching TRBD2 (6 bases). The germline V and J ends were trimmed by 2 bases and 2 bases, with 11 bases remaining between them. CDR1 SGHRS and CDR2 YFSETQ come from the germline V gene. CDR3 length equals 14 residues. This chain's CDR3 is CASSFGGSAYEQYF. CDR3 bases: TGCGCCAGCAGCTTTGGGGGGTCCGCCTACGAGCAGTACTTC.

This clonotype was recorded many times. The CDR3 DNA follows: TGTGCCACCAGTGATTTGCAGGGACTAGCGGGAGGTGAGCAGTTCTTC. This codes for CATSDLQGLAGGEQFF. The rearrangement uses TRBV24-1 and TRBJ2-1; 15 nucleotides agree with TRBD2. The CDR3 consists of 16 residues. After removal of 0 bases from V and 9 bases from J, the junction contained 2 bases not matched to a gene. Per the germline V gene, CDR1 is KGHDR and CDR2 is SFDVKD.

This clonotype was seen ten or more times. This rearrangement joins TRBV7-8 to TRBJ1-2; D not resolved. Trimming removed 0 bases at V and 6 bases at J, with 11 bases between. Germline V gene data show CDR1 as SGHVS and CDR2 as FQNEAQ. The CDR3 sequence is 14 residues long. The CDR3 nucleotides are TGTGCCAGCAGCTTAGCCCCTCCAGTGGATGGCTACACCTTC. Translated, it gives CASSLAPPVDGYTF.

This clonotype occurred many times. The chain couples TRBV11-3 to TRBJ1-2; tentatively, D is TRBD1 (6 bases). The CDR3 totals 12 residues. Trimming stripped 7 bases from V and 6 bases from J, with 12 bases between. Germline-derived CDR1 and CDR2 are SGHNT and YENEEA. CDR3 bases: TGTGCCAGCACCGGGGGGCCGAATGGCTACACCTTC. Its protein product is CASTGGPNGYTF.

The V gene is TRBV7-2, the J gene TRBJ2-7; D is possibly TRBD1 (5 bases). Germline CDR1 and CDR2: SGHTA and FQGNSA. This CDR3 is 14 amino acids long. V lost 6 bases, J lost 3 bases, and 15 bases lay in between. The CDR3 here is CASSLRTSYYEQYF. DNA for the CDR3: TGTGCCAGCAGTTTACGGACAAGCTACTACGAGCAGTACTTC.

This clonotype was seen repeatedly, ten times or more. V and J are TRBV7-9 and TRBJ2-5; D ambiguous. The CDR3 is made up of 15 amino acids. CDR1 and CDR2 (germline): SEHNR, FQNEAQ (reference sequence). With 2 bases removed from V and 5 bases from J, the gap between germline ends came to 15 bases. Here the CDR3 reads CASSLTQVQTETQYF. The CDR3 region has the DNA TGTGCCAGCAGCTTAACGCAGGTTCAAACGGAGACCCAGTACTTC.

The chain couples TRBV7-9 to TRBJ1-3; D possibly corresponds to TRBD1 (6 bases). This CDR3 contains 18 residues. Trimming took off 0 bases at V and 0 bases at J, with 15 bases between the two ends. Per germline, CDR1 SEHNR and CDR2 FQNEAQ (reference sequence). CDR3 coding DNA: TGTGCCAGCAGCTTAGCGAGGAGAGGGGGTCGCTCTGGAAACACCATATATTTT. It encodes CASSLARRGGRSGNTIYF. Filled out from reference TRBV7-9 and TRBJ1-3, the complete variable domain reads DTGVSQNPRHKITKRGQNVTFRCDPISEHNRLYWYRQTLGQGPEFLTYFQNEAQLEKSRLLSDRFSAERPKGSFSTLEIQRTEQGDSAMYLCASSLARRGGRSGNTIYFGEGSWLTVV.

This rearrangement joins TRBV29-1 to TRBJ2-3; maybe TRBD1 (6 bases). The CDR3 has 15 amino acids. CDR1 and CDR2 from the germline V gene are SQVTM and ANQGSEA. V lost 3 bases and J lost 4, with 17 bases in between. CDR3 loop: CSVDTGYLSADTQYF. In DNA, the CDR3 is TGCAGCGTTGACACAGGGTATTTGTCCGCAGATACGCAGTATTTT.

This clonotype has a handful of counts. This chain uses TRBV28 with TRBJ2-1; 8 nucleotides align to TRBD2. J was trimmed by 8 bases and V by 2 bases; bases with no gene match: 11. The germline CDR1 and CDR2 sequences are MDHEN and SYDVKM. This CDR3 contains 16 residues. CDR3 nucleotides: TGTGCCAGCAGTTTAGGGTCGGCTAGCGGGCACTATGAGCAGTTCTTC. This sequence encodes CASSLGSASGHYEQFF.

This clonotype came up many times. The rearrangement links TRBV12-3 or TRBV12-4 to TRBJ2-7; D gene uncertain. The CDR3 totals 15 residues. Between the trimmed V and J ends, which lost 4 bases and 1 base, there was a span of 14 bases. The CDR3 bases are TGTGCCAGCAGTTGGAGCAGCTTTTTATCCTACGAGCAGTACTTC. This encodes CASSWSSFLSYEQYF.

The gene calls are TRBV28 and TRBJ2-1; D possibly corresponds to TRBD2 (6 bases). The V gene's germline CDR1 is MDHEN and CDR2 SYDVKM. The CDR3 consists of 15 residues. V lost 1 base, J lost 6 bases, and 13 bases lay in between. The CDR3 DNA is TGTGCCAGCAGTTTATTAGCGGCTGGAACCAATGAGCAGTTCTTC. It codes for CASSLLAAGTNEQFF. The full variable domain, in which reference TRBV28 and TRBJ2-1 provide the parts outside the CDR3, is DVKVTQSSRYLVKRTGEKVFLECVQDMDHENMFWYRQDPGLGLRLIYFSYDVKMKEKGDIPEGYSVSREKKERFSLILESASTNQTSMYLCASSLLAAGTNEQFFGPGTRLTVL.

As to this clonotype: Possible read error: a much larger clone is one base away. The rearrangement links TRBV7-9 to TRBJ2-2, with D maybe TRBD1 (5 bases). Germline V gene data show CDR1 as SEHNR and CDR2 as FQNEAQ (reference sequence). The CDR3 totals 15 residues. V gave up 5 bases and J gave up 4 bases, with 14 bases separating them. CDR3 bases: TGTGCCAGCAGCCCCAGACAAGGGGTCACCGGGGAGCTGTTTTTT. Translated, it gives CASSPRQGVTGELFF.

The chain combines TRBV20-1 with TRBJ2-1; TRBD2 matches 10 bases. With V trimmed by 7 bases and J by 5 bases, 14 bases remained unmatched. CDR3 length: 16 amino acids. CDR1 DFQATT and CDR2 SNEGSKA come from the germline V gene (reference sequence). For the CDR3, the DNA is TGCAGTGGGACTAGCGGACGCCTCTTGTCCCACAATGAGCAGTTCTTC. The encoded protein is CSGTSGRLLSHNEQFF.